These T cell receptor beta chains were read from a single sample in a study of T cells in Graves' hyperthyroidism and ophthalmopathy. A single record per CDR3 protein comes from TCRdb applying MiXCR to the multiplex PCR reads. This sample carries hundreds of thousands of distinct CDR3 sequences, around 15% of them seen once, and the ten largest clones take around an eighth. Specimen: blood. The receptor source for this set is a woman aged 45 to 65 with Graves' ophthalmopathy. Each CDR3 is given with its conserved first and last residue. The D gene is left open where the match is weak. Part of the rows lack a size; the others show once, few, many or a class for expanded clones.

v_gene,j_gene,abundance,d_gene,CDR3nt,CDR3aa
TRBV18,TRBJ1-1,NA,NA,TGTGCCAGCTCATCACTAGCGGGAGCGGACGAAGCTTTCTTT,CASSSLAGADEAFF
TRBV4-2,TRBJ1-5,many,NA,TGTGCCAGCAGCCAAGATGGTAGCAATCAGCCCCAGCATTTT,CASSQDGSNQPQHF
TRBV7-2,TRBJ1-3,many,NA,TGTGCCAGCAGCTCCGGACTGAGAAACACCATATATTTT,CASSSGLRNTIYF
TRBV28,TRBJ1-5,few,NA,TGTGCCAGCAGTTTTTCGGGGGCCCTCAATCAGCCCCAGCATTTT,CASSFSGALNQPQHF
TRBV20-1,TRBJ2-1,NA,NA,TGCAGTGCTAGGGACTACAGGGTCGCGGCTTCCTACAATGAGCAGTTCTTC,CSARDYRVAASYNEQFF
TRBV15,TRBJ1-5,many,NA,TGTGCCACCAGCAGAGAGCGGGGGGGAGCCGGGCAGGCCCAGCATTTT,CATSRERGGAGQAQHF
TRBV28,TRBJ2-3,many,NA,TGTGCCAGCACCAGGGGGTGGGGGGGCGTCACAGATACGCAGTATTTT,CASTRGWGGVTDTQYF
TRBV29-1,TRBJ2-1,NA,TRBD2,TGCAGCGTTGAAGAAGGACTAGCGGAAGTCAATGAGCAGTTCTTC,CSVEEGLAEVNEQFF
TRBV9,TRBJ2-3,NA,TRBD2,TGTGCCAGCAGCGACGGACTAGCAAGCGCCACAGATACGCAGTATTTT,CASSDGLASATDTQYF
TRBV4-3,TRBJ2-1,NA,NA,TGCGCCAGCAGCCCTCGCGGGTATTACAATGAGCAGTTCTTC,CASSPRGYYNEQFF
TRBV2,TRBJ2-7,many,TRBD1,TGTGCCAGCAGTCCCGGACAGGCCACTTACGAGCAGTACTTC,CASSPGQATYEQYF
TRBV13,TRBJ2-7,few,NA,TGTGCCAGCAATACAGGGAAAGCCTACGAGCAGTACTTC,CASNTGKAYEQYF
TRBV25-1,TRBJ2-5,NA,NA,TGTGCCAGCAGTGGACTGCGTTTCCAGTACTTC,CASSGLRFQYF
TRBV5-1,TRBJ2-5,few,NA,TGCGCCAGCAGCGAACTGGGGGCGGAGACCCAGTACTTC,CASSELGAETQYF